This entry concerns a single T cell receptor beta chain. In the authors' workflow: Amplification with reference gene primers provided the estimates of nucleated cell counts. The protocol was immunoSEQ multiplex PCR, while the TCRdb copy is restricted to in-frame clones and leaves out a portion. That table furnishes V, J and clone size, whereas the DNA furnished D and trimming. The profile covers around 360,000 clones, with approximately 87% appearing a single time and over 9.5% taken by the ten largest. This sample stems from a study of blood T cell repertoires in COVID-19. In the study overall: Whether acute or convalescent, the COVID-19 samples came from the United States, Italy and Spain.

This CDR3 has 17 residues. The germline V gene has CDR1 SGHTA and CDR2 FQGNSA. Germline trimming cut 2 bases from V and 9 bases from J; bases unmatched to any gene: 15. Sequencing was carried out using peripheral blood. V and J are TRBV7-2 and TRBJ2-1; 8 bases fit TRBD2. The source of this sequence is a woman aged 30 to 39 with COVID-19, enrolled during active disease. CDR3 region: CASSLNARASGSVEQFF. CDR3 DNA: TGTGCCAGCAGCTTAAATGCGAGGGCTAGCGGGTCCGTTGAGCAGTTCTTC.